This T cell receptor (beta chain) was profiled in a study of T-cell memory formation after mild COVID-19. The CDR3 has 13 amino acids. Germline CDR1 SGHRS, CDR2 YFSETQ. V was clipped by 3 bases and J by 0 bases, with 6 bases between them. TCR alpha and TCR beta cDNA libraries with sample barcodes and UMIs came from 5'RACE using constant-segment primers. MiXCR was run by TCRdb on the 5' RACE reads, yielding one entry per CDR3 protein. The repertoire holds roughly 300,000 distinct CDR3 sequences, with roughly 15% as singletons. The receptor was isolated from a man between 18 and 29 years old who had mild COVID-19 (a few samples of this study predate the infection). Cell type and time point are not known. The sequenced sample was PBMCs or a T cell subset sorted from them (not recorded which). The rearrangement uses TRBV5-1 and TRBJ1-1; D unclear. In nucleotides, the CDR3 is TGCGCCAGCAGCTCACTACTGAACACTGAAGCTTTCTTT. This sequence encodes CASSSLLNTEAFF. Using reference TRBV5-1 and TRBJ1-1 for the parts outside the CDR3, the full variable domain is KAGVTQTPRYLIKTRGQQVTLSCSPISGHRSVSWYQQTPGQGLQFLFEYFSETQRNKGNFPGRFSGRQFSNSRSEMNVSTLELGDSALYLCASSSLLNTEAFFGQGTRLTVV.